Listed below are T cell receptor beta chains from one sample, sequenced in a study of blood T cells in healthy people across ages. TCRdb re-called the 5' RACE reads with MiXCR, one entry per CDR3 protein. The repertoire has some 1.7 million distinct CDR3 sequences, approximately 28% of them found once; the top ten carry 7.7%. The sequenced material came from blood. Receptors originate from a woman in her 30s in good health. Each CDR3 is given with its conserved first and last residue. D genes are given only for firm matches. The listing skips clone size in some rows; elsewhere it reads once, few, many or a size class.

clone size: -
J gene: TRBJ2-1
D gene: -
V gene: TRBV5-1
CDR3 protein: CASSPGAGENEQFF
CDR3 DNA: TGCGCCAGCAGCCCGGGGGCGGGAGAGAATGAGCAGTTCTTC

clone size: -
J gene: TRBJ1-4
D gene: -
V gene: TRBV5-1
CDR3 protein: CASRPGTNTHFNEKLFF
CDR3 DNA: TGCGCCAGCAGGCCCGGGACAAATACTCACTTTAATGAAAAACTGTTTTTT

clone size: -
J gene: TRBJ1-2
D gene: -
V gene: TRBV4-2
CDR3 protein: CASSPQAAGVYGGYTF
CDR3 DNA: TGTGCCAGCAGCCCTCAGGCGGCAGGGGTATATGGTGGCTACACCTTC

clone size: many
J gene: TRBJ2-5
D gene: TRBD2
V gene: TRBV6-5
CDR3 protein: CASSSSGGIQETQYF
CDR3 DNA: TGTGCCAGCAGTTCTAGCGGGGGGATCCAAGAGACCCAGTACTTC

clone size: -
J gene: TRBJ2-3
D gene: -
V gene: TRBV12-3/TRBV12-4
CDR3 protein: CASSFRQRLTDTQYF
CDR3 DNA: TGTGCCAGCAGTTTCCGTCAGCGCCTCACAGATACGCAGTATTTT

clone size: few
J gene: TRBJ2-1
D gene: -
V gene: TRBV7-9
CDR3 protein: CASSLFGNSYNEQFF
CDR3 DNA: TGTGCCAGCAGCTTATTCGGGAACTCCTACAATGAGCAGTTCTTC

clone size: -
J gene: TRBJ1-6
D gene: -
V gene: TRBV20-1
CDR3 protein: CSARDGGLNSPLHF
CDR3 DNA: TGCAGTGCTAGAGATGGAGGTCTCAATTCACCCCTCCACTTT

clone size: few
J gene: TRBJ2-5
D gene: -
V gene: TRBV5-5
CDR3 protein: CASSPRWSKQETQYF
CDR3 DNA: TGTGCCAGCAGCCCTAGGTGGAGCAAACAAGAGACCCAGTACTTC

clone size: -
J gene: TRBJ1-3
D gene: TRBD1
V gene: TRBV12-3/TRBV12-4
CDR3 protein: CASRADRAGNTIYF
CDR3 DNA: TGTGCCAGCAGAGCGGACAGGGCTGGAAACACCATATATTTT

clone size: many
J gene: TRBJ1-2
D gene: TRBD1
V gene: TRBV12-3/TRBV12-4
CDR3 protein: CASSPRDRGTNGYTF
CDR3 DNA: TGTGCCAGCAGTCCCCGGGACAGGGGAACTAATGGCTACACCTTC

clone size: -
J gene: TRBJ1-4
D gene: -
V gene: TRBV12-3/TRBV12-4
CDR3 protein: CASSVACRGLFF
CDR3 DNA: TGTGCCAGTAGCGTCGCGTGCCGAGGACTGTTTTTT

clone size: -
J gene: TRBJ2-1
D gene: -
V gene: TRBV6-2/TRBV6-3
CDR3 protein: CASKPGTDYDEQFF
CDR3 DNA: TGTGCCAGCAAACCCGGGACGGACTACGATGAGCAGTTCTTC

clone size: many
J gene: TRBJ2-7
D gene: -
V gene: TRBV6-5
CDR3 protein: CASSGRAYEQYF
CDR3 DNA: TGTGCCAGCAGCGGGCGGGCCTACGAGCAGTACTTC

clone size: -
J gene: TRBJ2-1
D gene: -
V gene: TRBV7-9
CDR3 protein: CASSSSRFYNEQFF
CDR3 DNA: TGTGCCAGCAGCTCATCGAGATTCTACAATGAGCAGTTCTTC

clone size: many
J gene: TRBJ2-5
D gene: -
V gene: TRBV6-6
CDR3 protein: CASKDRQETQYF
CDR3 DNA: TGTGCCAGCAAGGACAGACAAGAGACCCAGTACTTC

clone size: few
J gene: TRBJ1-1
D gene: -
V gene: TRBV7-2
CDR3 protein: CASLRGGGNTEAFF
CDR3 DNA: TGTGCCAGCCTCAGAGGGGGAGGGAACACTGAAGCTTTCTTT

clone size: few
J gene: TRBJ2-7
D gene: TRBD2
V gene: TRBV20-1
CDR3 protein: CSARGFLAGGPVEQYF
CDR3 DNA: TGCAGTGCTAGAGGGTTTCTAGCGGGAGGGCCGGTCGAGCAGTACTTC

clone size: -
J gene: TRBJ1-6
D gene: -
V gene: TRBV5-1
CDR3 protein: CASNSREGASPLHF
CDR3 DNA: TGCGCCAGCAACTCCCGAGAGGGTGCTTCACCCCTCCACTTT

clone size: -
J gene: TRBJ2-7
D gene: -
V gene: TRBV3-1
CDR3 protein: CASSQIAYEQYF
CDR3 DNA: TGTGCCAGCAGCCAAATTGCCTACGAGCAGTACTTC

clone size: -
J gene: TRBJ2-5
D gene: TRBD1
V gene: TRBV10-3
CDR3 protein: CAIGTGGTETQYF
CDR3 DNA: TGTGCCATAGGGACAGGTGGAACGGAGACCCAGTACTTC

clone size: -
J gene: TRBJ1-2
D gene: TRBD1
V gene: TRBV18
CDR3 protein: CASSPWTGGLGYTF
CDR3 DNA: TGTGCCAGCTCACCCTGGACAGGGGGACTGGGCTACACCTTC

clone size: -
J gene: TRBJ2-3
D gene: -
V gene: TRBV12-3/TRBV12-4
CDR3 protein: CASRVSPDTQYF
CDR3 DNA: TGTGCCAGCAGAGTGTCCCCCGATACGCAGTATTTT

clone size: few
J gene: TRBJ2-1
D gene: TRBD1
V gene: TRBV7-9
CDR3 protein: CASSSTRQGNEQFF
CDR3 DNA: TGTGCCAGCAGCTCAACCAGACAGGGAAATGAGCAGTTCTTC

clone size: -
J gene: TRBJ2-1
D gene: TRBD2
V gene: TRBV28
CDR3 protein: CASSSRLAGGPYEQFF
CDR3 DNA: TGTGCCAGCAGTTCGAGACTAGCGGGGGGTCCCTATGAGCAGTTCTTC

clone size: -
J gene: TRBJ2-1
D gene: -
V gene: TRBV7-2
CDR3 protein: CASSSGGGGRVNEQFF
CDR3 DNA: TGTGCCAGCAGCTCGGGCGGGGGCGGGAGAGTCAATGAGCAGTTCTTC

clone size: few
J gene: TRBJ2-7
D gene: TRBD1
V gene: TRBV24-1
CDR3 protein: CATSDPSGGRYEQYF
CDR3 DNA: TGTGCCACCAGTGATCCCTCAGGGGGCCGATACGAGCAGTACTTC

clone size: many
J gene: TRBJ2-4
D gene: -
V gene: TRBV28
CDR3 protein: CASSFDKNIQYF
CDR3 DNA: TGTGCCAGCAGCTTTGACAAAAACATTCAGTACTTC

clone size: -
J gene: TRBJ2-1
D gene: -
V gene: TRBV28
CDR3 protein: CASTGVSRPVTYNEQFF
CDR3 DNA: TGTGCCAGCACTGGGGTGTCGCGGCCCGTAACCTACAATGAGCAGTTCTTC

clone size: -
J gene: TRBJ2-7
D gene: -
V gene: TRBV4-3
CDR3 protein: CASSQDRGWGRSYEQYF
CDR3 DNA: TGCGCCAGCAGCCAAGATCGGGGGTGGGGGCGCTCCTACGAGCAGTACTTC

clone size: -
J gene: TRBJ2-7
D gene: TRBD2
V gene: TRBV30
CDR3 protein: CAWRTSGSEQYF
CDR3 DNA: TGTGCCTGGAGGACTAGCGGGAGCGAGCAGTACTTC

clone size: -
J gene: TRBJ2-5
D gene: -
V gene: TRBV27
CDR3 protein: CASSISAGETQYF
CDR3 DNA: TGTGCCAGCAGTATTTCAGCTGGGGAGACCCAGTACTTC

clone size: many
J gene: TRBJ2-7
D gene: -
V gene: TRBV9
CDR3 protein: CASSVGTGTGQYF
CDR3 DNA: TGTGCCAGCAGCGTAGGAACAGGGACGGGGCAGTACTTC

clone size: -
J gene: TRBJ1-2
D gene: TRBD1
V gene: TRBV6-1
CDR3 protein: CASRPKDRGFSYGYTF
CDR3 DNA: TGTGCCAGCAGACCAAAAGACAGGGGTTTTAGCTATGGCTACACCTTC

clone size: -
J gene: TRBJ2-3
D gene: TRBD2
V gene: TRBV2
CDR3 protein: CASSPGLGRPQPSTDTQYF
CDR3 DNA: TGTGCCAGCAGTCCGGGACTAGGCCGCCCCCAGCCTAGCACAGATACGCAGTATTTT

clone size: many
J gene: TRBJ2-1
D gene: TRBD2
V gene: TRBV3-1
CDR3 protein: CASSHTTSGGSFREQFF
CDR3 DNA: TGTGCCAGCAGCCACACGACTAGCGGGGGATCCTTCAGGGAGCAGTTCTTC

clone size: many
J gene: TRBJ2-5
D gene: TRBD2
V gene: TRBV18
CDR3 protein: CASSPKEAGLQETQYF
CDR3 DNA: TGTGCCAGCTCACCAAAGGAAGCGGGGCTCCAAGAGACCCAGTACTTC

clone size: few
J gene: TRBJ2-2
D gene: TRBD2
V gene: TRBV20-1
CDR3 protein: CSARDMLAADTGELFF
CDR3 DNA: TGCAGTGCTAGAGATATGCTAGCGGCAGACACCGGGGAGCTGTTTTTT

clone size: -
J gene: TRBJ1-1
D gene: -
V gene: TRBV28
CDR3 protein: CASSFPSTTEAFF
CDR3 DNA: TGTGCCAGCAGTTTTCCCAGCACCACTGAAGCTTTCTTT

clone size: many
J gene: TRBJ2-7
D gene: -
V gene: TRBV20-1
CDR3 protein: CSAHSLLSYEQYF
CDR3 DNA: TGCAGTGCCCACTCACTCCTCAGCTACGAGCAGTACTTC

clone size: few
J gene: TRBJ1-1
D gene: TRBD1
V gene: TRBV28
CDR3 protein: CASSLTGIGTEAFF
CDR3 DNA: TGTGCCAGCAGCCTGACAGGGATCGGAACTGAAGCTTTCTTT

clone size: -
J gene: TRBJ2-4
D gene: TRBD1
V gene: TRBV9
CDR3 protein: CASSPGTGAYEQCF
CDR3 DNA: TGTGCCAGCAGCCCCGGGACAGGGGCTTACGAGCAGTGCTTC

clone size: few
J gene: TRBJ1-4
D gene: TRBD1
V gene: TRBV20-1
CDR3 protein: CSARDRQGREKLFF
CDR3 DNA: TGCAGTGCTAGAGATCGACAGGGACGTGAAAAACTGTTTTTT

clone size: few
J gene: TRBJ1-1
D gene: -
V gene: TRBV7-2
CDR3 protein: CASSQINAVTEAFF
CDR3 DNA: TGTGCCAGCAGCCAAATAAACGCGGTCACTGAAGCTTTCTTT

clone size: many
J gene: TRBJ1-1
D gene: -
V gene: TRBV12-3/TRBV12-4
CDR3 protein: CASSLTSWTKSDTEAFF
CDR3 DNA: TGTGCCAGCAGTTTAACCTCGTGGACAAAAAGCGACACTGAAGCTTTCTTT

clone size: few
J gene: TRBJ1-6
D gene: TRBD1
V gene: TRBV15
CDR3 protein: CATSRRDRVNSPLHF
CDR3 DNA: TGTGCCACCAGCCGGAGGGACAGGGTTAATTCACCCCTCCACTTT

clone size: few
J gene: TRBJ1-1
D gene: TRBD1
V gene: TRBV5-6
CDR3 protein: CASSSILDRGRMNTEAFF
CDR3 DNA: TGTGCCAGCAGCTCTATACTGGACAGGGGGCGAATGAACACTGAAGCTTTCTTT

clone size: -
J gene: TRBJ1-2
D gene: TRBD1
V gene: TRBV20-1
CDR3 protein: CSARDRSRGLGGYTF
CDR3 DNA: TGCAGTGCTAGAGATAGGAGCAGGGGGCTGGGTGGCTACACCTTC

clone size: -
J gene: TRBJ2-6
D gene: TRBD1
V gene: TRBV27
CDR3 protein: CASSWTGISGANVLTF
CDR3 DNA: TGTGCCAGCAGTTGGACAGGGATCAGTGGGGCCAACGTCCTGACTTTC

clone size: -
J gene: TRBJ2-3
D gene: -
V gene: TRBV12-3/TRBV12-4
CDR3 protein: CASVNTDTQYF
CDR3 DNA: TGTGCCAGCGTGAACACAGATACGCAGTATTTT

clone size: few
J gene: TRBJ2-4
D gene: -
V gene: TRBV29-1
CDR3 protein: CSVMGTKNIQYF
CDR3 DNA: TGCAGCGTTATGGGGACCAAAAACATTCAGTACTTC

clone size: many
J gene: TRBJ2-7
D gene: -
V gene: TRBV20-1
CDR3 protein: CSARPGASGYEQYF
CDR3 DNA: TGCAGTGCTAGACCGGGGGCGTCCGGTTACGAGCAGTACTTC

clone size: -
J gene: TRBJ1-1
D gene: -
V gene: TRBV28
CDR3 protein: CASNIQGRAEAFF
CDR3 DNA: TGTGCCAGCAACATACAGGGAAGGGCTGAAGCTTTCTTT

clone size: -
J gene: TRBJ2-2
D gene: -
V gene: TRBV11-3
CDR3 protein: CASRARVDTGELFF
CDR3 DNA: TGTGCCAGCCGGGCGAGGGTGGACACCGGGGAGCTGTTTTTT